Below are 23 T cell receptor beta chains sequenced from a single sample in a study of cytomegalovirus exposure and HLA in healthy donors. The PCR contained 60 Vbeta and 13 Jbeta primers. The method was immunoSEQ multiplex PCR; TCRdb's version includes in-frame clones alone and lacks a portion of them. The data contain about 190,000 clones, approximately 77% of them singletons. The sample comprised PBMCs. Receptor source: a man aged 40-55 years in good health and CMV-seropositive.

This clone was counted a single time. The chain combines TRBV5-1 with TRBJ2-1; a weak D match, TRBD1 (5 bases). The V gene lost 0 bases and the J gene lost 6 bases, with 10 bases spanning the gap. This CDR3 is 14 amino acids long. Germline CDR1 is SGHRS and CDR2 is YFSETQ. The CDR3 sequence: CASSLGQGSNEQFF. The CDR3 nucleotides are TGCGCCAGCAGCTTGGGCCAGGGAAGCAATGAGCAGTTCTTC.

This clone was seen more than once but under ten times. The chain employs TRBV29-1 and TRBJ2-1; D is uncertain. Germline V gene sequence: CDR1 SQVTM, CDR2 ANQGSEA. The CDR3 contains 12 residues. V was pared by 7 bases and J by 4 bases, with 11 bases between. In DNA form, the CDR3 reads TGCAGCGGTGGCCTTCAGTACAATGAGCAGTTCTTC. This gives the protein CSGGLQYNEQFF.

The rearrangement joins TRBV7-9 to TRBJ2-3; TRBD2 matches at 11 bases. With 6 bases clipped from V and 4 bases from J, the junction kept 6 bases outside the gene matches. The germline gives CDR1 SEHNR, CDR2 FQNEAQ (reference sequence). CDR3 length equals 15 residues. The CDR3 DNA is TGTGCCAGCAGACGCACTAGCGGGGGATCAGATACGCAGTATTTT. This encodes CASRRTSGGSDTQYF. Variable domain in full (rest from reference TRBV7-9 and TRBJ2-3): DTGVSQNPRHKITKRGQNVTFRCDPISEHNRLYWYRQTLGQGPEFLTYFQNEAQLEKSRLLSDRFSAERPKGSFSTLEIQRTEQGDSAMYLCASRRTSGGSDTQYFGPGTRLTVL.

The V gene is TRBV15, the J gene TRBJ2-1, with TRBD1 as a possible D gene (5 bases). The CDR3 is 12 amino acids. V dropped 6 bases and J dropped 4 bases, with 7 bases sitting between them. From germline, CDR1 is LNHNV and CDR2 YYDKDF (reference sequence). The CDR3 nucleotides are TGTGCCACCAGAGACAGATACAATGAGCAGTTCTTC. Its protein is CATRDRYNEQFF.

As concerns this clone: At one of its ends the junction is not consistent with the germline gene, which may arise from a read error. The V call is TRBV4-1, the J call TRBJ2-1; 9 nucleotides align to TRBD1. This CDR3 region has 15 residues. Germline V gene data show CDR1 as MGHRA and CDR2 as YSYEKL. The CDR3, as DNA: TGTGCCAGCAGCCAACCACAGGGGGCATTGAATGAGCAGTTCTTC. Residues: CASSQPQGALNEQFF.

This chain joins TRBV19 and TRBJ1-5; D remains unclear. V was pared by 7 bases and J by 7 bases, with 14 bases between. The germline CDR1 and CDR2 sequences are LNHDA and SQIVND (reference sequence). This CDR3 has 13 amino acids. The CDR3: CASTSRGQQPQHF. CDR3 sequence (DNA): TGTGCCAGTACCTCTAGAGGGCAGCAGCCCCAGCATTTT.

This clone occurred a few times. V gene TRBV18 combines with J gene TRBJ2-3, with D possibly matching TRBD2 (6 bases). Looked up from germline, CDR1 is KGHSH and CDR2 is LQKENI. Trimming removed 2 bases at V and 1 base at J, with 13 bases between. The CDR3 is made up of 16 amino acids. The CDR3 loop reads CASSPGLTSGTDTQYF. Written as DNA, the CDR3 is TGTGCCAGCTCACCAGGACTAACCTCTGGCACAGATACGCAGTATTTT.

The chain joins TRBV6-5 to TRBJ2-1; 14 nucleotides match TRBD2. The length of the CDR3 is 16 residues. The V and J ends lost 2 bases and 7 bases, in that order; junction bases with no gene match: 4. The germline V gene encodes CDR1 MNHEY and CDR2 SVGAGI. The DNA for the CDR3 is TGTGCCAGCAGTTACCCGCGACTAGCGGGAGGGAATGAGCAGTTCTTC. This translates into CASSYPRLAGGNEQFF.

Turning to this clone: At one of its ends the junction is not consistent with the germline gene, which may arise from a read error. Different DNA sequences within this sample yield the same CDR3. The chain is built from TRBV6-6 and TRBJ1-6; tentatively, D is TRBD1 (5 bases). Germline V gene data show CDR1 as MNHNY and CDR2 as SVGAGI (reference sequence). CDR3 size: 15 residues. The CDR3 sequence is CASSYRQGPNSPLHF. The CDR3 nucleotides are TGTGCCAGCAGTTACCGCCAGGGTCCCAATTCCCCCCTCCACTTT.

This chain connects TRBV4-1 to TRBJ2-2; D is perhaps TRBD1 (6 bases). V was clipped by 0 bases and J by 3 bases, with 14 bases between them. The CDR3 spans 17 residues. Germline V CDR1 and CDR2: MGHRA, YSYEKL. This chain's CDR3 is CASSQDKGGGDTGELFF. For the CDR3, the DNA is TGCGCCAGCAGCCAAGATAAAGGGGGTGGGGACACCGGGGAGCTGTTTTTT.

In its sample, this clone was seen a few times. This chain connects TRBV5-4 to TRBJ2-3; 7 positions agree with TRBD2. Trimming cost V 5 bases and J 0 bases; bases outside gene matches: 9. The CDR3 spans 16 residues. Looked up from germline, CDR1 is SGHNT and CDR2 is YYREEE (reference sequence). CDR3 loop: CASSRDGTTSTDTQYF. The CDR3 DNA reads as TGTGCCAGCAGTAGGGACGGGACTACTAGCACAGATACGCAGTATTTT.

V is TRBV5-1 and J is TRBJ2-1, with 9 bases matching TRBD1. The ends lost 6 bases at V and 4 bases at J; junction bases unmatched: 5. CDR3 length: 14 residues. From germline, CDR1 is SGHRS and CDR2 YFSETQ. The CDR3 bases are TGCGCCAGCACATCGACAGGGGGTTACAATGAGCAGTTCTTC. Translating gives CASTSTGGYNEQFF.

The rearrangement uses TRBV27 and TRBJ1-5; D call uncertain. The CDR3 has 15 amino acids. Trimming removed 2 bases at V and 1 base at J, with 9 bases between. Germline V CDR1 and CDR2: MNHEY, SMNVEV (reference sequence). The CDR3 DNA is TGTGCCAGCAGTTTAAGTGGAGCAAGCAATCAGCCCCAGCATTTT. It encodes CASSLSGASNQPQHF.

This chain links TRBV6-1 with TRBJ1-2; 11 positions match TRBD1. Germline CDR1 MNHNS, CDR2 SASEGT. The J segment lost 7 bases and the V segment lost 2 bases, leaving 3 bases of the junction unmatched. The CDR3 is made up of 14 amino acids. Here the CDR3 reads CASSEKGQGGGYTF. DNA for the CDR3: TGTGCCAGCAGTGAAAAGGGACAGGGGGGTGGCTACACCTTC.

The chain links TRBV2 to TRBJ2-5; TRBD2 might be the D (6 bases). The CDR3 runs to 14 residues. Germline CDR1 SNHLY, CDR2 FYNNEI. V lost 8 bases and J lost 0, with 13 bases in between. CDR3 sequence reads: CASLIGRYQETQYF. For the CDR3, the DNA is TGTGCCAGCCTGATTGGGAGGTACCAAGAGACCCAGTACTTC.

The gene calls are TRBV5-5 and TRBJ2-7; the D gene is possibly TRBD2 (5 bases). This CDR3 is built from 17 residues. Germline V CDR1 and CDR2: SGHKS, YYEKEE (reference sequence). V was clipped by 4 bases and J by 9 bases, with 29 bases between them. The CDR3 loop is CASSLVTGSAPLTRQYF. DNA of the CDR3: TGTGCCAGCAGCCTGGTGACGGGGAGTGCACCCCTTACGAGGCAGTACTTC.

This CDR3 is CASSSVVGNTIYF. As DNA, the CDR3 is TGTGCCAGCAGTTCGGTGGTTGGAAACACCATATATTTT. This chain links TRBV27 with TRBJ1-3, with D hard to call. Trimming took 4 bases from V and 3 from J, leaving 7 bases between them. The CDR3 consists of 13 residues. From germline, CDR1 is MNHEY and CDR2 SMNVEV (reference sequence).

In its sample, this clone was seen a few times. The chain links TRBV2 to TRBJ1-1; D is undetermined. The CDR3 runs to 11 residues. V lost 11 bases to trimming and J lost 3 bases, with 10 bases between them. The germline V gene encodes CDR1 SNHLY and CDR2 FYNNEI. CDR3 protein: CASGSDTEAFF. The CDR3 DNA follows: TGTGCCTCCGGGTCTGACACTGAAGCTTTCTTT.

CDR3 loop: CSVEAQGSDTQYF. CDR3 DNA: TGCAGCGTTGAAGCACAGGGATCCGATACGCAGTATTTT. J is TRBJ2-3 and V is TRBV29-1; the D gene is possibly TRBD1 (6 bases). The V gene's germline CDR1 is SQVTM and CDR2 ANQGSEA. V lost 1 base and J lost 6, with 11 bases in between. The CDR3 runs to 13 residues.

This chain joins TRBV6-1 and TRBJ1-5; the D gene is possibly TRBD1 (5 bases). This CDR3 is 15 amino acids long. CDR1 and CDR2 from the germline V gene are MNHNS and SASEGT. V was pared by 6 bases and J by 3 bases, with 15 bases between. The DNA of the CDR3 is TGTGCCAGCAGAGCGGGACGGACGAACAATCAGCCCCAGCATTTT. Its protein product is CASRAGRTNNQPQHF.

The gene calls are TRBV2 and TRBJ1-5; no clear D gene. The CDR3 is 15 amino acids. Deletions cut 4 bases from V and 0 bases from J, with 10 bases between. Germline CDR1 reads SNHLY; CDR2 reads FYNNEI. The CDR3 sequence: CASSAGGFSNQPQHF. In DNA form, the CDR3 reads TGTGCCAGCAGTGCCGGCGGATTTAGCAATCAGCCCCAGCATTTT.

J is TRBJ1-2 and V is TRBV5-4, with TRBD1 as a possible D gene (5 bases). Germline CDR1 SGHNT, CDR2 YYREEE (reference sequence). The CDR3 runs to 13 residues. V shed 4 bases and J shed 4 bases, with 11 bases lying between them. The CDR3 sequence: CASSRPGGYGYTF. CDR3 coding DNA: TGTGCCAGCAGCCGACCGGGGGGCTATGGCTACACCTTC. Complete variable domain (other parts from reference TRBV5-4 and TRBJ1-2): ETGVTQSPTHLIKTRGQQVTLRCSSQSGHNTVSWYQQALGQGPQFIFQYYREEENGRGNFPPRFSGLQFPNYSSELNVNALELDDSALYLCASSRPGGYGYTFGSGTRLTVV.

V is TRBV6-5 and J is TRBJ2-7; TRBD2 might be the D (6 bases). The CDR3 is made up of 14 amino acids. In germline, CDR1 is MNHEY, CDR2 SVGAGI. V lost 3 bases and J 2 bases, leaving 11 bases between the germline ends. The CDR3 sequence: CASSYTREAYEQYF. CDR3 coding DNA: TGTGCCAGCAGTTATACGCGGGAAGCCTACGAGCAGTACTTC.